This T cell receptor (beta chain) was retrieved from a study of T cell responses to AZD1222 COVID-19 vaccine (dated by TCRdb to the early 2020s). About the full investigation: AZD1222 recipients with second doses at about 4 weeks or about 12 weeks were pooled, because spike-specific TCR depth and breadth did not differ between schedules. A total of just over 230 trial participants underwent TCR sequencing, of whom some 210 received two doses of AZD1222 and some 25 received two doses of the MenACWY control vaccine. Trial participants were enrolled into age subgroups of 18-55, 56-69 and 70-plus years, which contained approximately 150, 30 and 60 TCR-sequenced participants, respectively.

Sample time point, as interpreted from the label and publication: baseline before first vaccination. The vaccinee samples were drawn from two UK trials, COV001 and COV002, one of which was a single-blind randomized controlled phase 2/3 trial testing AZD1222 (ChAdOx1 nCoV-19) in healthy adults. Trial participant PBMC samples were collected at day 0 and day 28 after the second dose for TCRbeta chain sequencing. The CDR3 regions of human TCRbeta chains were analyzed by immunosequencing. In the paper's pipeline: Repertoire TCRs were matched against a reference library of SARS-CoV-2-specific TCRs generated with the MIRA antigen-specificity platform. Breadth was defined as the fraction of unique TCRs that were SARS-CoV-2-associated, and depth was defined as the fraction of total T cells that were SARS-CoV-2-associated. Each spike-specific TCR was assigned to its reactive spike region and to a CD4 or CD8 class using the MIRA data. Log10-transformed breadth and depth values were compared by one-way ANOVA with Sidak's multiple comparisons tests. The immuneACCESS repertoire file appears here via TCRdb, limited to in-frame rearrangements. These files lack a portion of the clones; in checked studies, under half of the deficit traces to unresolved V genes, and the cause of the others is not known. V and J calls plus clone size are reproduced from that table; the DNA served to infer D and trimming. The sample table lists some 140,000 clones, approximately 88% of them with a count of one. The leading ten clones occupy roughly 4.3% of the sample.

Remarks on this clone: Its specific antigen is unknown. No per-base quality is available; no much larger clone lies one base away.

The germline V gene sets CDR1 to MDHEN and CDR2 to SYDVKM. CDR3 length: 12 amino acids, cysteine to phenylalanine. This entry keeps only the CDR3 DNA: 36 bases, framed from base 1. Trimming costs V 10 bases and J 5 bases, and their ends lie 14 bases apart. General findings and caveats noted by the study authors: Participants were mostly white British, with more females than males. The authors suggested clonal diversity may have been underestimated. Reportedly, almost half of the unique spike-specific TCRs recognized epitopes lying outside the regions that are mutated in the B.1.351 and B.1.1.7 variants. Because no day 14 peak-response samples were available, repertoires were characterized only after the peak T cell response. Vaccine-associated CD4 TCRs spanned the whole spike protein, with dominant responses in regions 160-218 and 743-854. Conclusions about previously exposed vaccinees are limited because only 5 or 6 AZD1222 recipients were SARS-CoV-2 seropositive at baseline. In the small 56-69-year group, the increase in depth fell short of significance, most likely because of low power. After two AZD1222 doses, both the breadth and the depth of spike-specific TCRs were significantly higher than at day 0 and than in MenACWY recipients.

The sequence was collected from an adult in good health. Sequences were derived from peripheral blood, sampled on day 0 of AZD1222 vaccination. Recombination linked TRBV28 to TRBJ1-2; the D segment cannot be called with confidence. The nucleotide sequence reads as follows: TGTGCCACCTTTTTTCGACCGTATGGCTACACCTTC. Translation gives CATFFRPYGYTF.